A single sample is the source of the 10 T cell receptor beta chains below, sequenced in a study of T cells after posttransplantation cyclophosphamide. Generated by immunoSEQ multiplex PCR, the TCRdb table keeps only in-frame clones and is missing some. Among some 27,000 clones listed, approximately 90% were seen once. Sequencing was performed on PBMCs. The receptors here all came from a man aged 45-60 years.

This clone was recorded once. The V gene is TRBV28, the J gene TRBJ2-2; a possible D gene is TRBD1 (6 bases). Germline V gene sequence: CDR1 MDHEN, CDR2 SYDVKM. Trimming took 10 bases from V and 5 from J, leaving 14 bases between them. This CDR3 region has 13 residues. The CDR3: CATTARGTGELFF. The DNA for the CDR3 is TGTGCCACTACGGCCAGGGGTACCGGGGAGCTGTTTTTT.

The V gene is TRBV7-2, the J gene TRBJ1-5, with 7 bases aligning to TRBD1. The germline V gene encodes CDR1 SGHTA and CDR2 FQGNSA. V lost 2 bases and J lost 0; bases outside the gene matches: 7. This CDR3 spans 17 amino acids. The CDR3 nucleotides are TGTGCCAGCAGCTTACTGCCACAGGGGAGTAGCAATCAGCCCCAGCATTTT. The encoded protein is CASSLLPQGSSNQPQHF.

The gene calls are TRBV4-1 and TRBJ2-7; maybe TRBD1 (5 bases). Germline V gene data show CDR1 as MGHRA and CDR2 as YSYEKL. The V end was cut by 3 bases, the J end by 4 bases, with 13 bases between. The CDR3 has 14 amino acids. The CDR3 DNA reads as TGCGCCAGCAGCCAGGATCGGCAGGGATACGAGCAGTACTTC. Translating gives CASSQDRQGYEQYF.

As DNA, the CDR3 is TGTGCCAGCAGGTCCACAGGGGGATTGAGCTACACCTTC. It is translated as CASRSTGGLSYTF. The chain joins TRBV7-9 to TRBJ1-2; 8 nucleotides agree with TRBD1. This CDR3 is 13 amino acids long. Germline V gene lookup returns CDR1 SEHNR and CDR2 FQNEAQ (reference sequence). The V and J ends lost 6 bases and 9 bases, in that order; junction bases with no gene match: 9.

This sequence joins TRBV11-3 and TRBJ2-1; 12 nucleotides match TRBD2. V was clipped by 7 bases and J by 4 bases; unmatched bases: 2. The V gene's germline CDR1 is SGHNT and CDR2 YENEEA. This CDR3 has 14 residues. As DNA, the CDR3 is TGTGCCAGCACTAGCGGGAGGGCATACAATGAGCAGTTCTTC. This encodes CASTSGRAYNEQFF.

The CDR3 region is CASSGGAGQPQHF. The CDR3 bases are TGTGCTAGCTCAGGGGGCGCGGGTCAGCCCCAGCATTTT. This chain joins TRBV12-5 and TRBJ1-5; 8 nucleotides match TRBD1. The ends lost 9 bases at V and 6 bases at J; junction bases unmatched: 7. This CDR3 spans 13 amino acids. Germline assignment: CDR1 LGHNT and CDR2 FRNRAP.

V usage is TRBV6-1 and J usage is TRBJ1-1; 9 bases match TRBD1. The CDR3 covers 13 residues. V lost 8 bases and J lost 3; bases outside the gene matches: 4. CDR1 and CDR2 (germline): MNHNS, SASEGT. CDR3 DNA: TGTGCCAGCTTCCGGGACAGGGACACTGAAGCTTTCTTT. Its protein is CASFRDRDTEAFF.

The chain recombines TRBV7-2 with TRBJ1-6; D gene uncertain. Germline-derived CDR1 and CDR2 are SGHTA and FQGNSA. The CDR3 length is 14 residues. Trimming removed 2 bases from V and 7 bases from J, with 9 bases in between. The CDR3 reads CASSLTLKNSPLHF. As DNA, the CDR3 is TGTGCCAGCAGCTTAACTTTAAAGAATTCACCCCTCCACTTT.

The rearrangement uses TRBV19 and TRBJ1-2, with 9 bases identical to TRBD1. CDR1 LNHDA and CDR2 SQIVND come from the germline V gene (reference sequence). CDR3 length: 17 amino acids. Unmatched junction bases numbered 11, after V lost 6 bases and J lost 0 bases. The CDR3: CASRVLGQGISNYGYTF. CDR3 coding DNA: TGTGCCAGTAGGGTTTTGGGACAGGGCATTTCTAACTATGGCTACACCTTC.

This CDR3 is CASSVSPPGQMNTIYF. Here the CDR3 DNA reads TGTGCCAGCAGCGTAAGCCCCCCAGGGCAGATGAACACCATATATTTT. The chain carries TRBV9 and TRBJ1-3; TRBD1 might be the D (5 bases). CDR3 size: 16 residues. CDR1 and CDR2 (germline): SGDLS, YYNGEE. Trimming removed 1 base from V and 7 bases from J, with 18 bases in between. Using reference TRBV9 and TRBJ1-3 for the parts outside the CDR3, the full variable domain is DSGVTQTPKHLITATGQRVTLRCSPRSGDLSVYWYQQSLDQGLQFLIQYYNGEERAKGNILERFSAQQFPDLHSELNLSSLELGDSALYFCASSVSPPGQMNTIYFGEGSWLTVV.